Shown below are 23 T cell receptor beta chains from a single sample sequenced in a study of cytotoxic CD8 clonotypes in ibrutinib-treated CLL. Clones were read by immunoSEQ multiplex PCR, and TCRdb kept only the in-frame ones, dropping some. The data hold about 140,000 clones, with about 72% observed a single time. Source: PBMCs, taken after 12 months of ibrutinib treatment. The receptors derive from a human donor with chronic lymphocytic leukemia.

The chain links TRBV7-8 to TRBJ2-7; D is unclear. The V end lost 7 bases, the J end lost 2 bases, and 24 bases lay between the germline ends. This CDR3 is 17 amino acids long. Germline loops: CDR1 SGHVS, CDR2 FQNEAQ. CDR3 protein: CASNAHVSGVIPYEQYF. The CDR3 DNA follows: TGTGCCAGCAATGCCCACGTATCCGGTGTAATACCCTACGAGCAGTACTTC.

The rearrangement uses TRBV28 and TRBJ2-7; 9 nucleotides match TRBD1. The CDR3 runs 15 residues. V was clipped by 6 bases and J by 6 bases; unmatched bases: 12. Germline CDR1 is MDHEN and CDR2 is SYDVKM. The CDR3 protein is CASRTFGTGRGEQYF. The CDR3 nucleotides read TGTGCCAGCAGGACCTTCGGGACAGGGAGGGGCGAGCAGTACTTC.

The chain's CDR3 is CASSLAGELGEQYF. As DNA, the CDR3 is TGTGCCAGCAGCTTAGCGGGGGAGTTAGGCGAGCAGTACTTC. The rearrangement links TRBV7-6 to TRBJ2-7; D possibly uses TRBD1 or TRBD2 (5 bases each). The ends were cut back, 0 bases at V and 6 bases at J, with 12 bases in the middle. Per the germline V gene, CDR1 is SGHVS and CDR2 is FNYEAQ. The CDR3 length is 14 residues.

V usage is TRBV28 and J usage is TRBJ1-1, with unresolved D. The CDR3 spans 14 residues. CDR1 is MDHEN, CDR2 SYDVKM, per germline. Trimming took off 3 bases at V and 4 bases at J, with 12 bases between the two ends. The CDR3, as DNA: TGTGCCAGCAGTTTGTCCATACGGGGCACTGAAGCTTTCTTT. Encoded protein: CASSLSIRGTEAFF.

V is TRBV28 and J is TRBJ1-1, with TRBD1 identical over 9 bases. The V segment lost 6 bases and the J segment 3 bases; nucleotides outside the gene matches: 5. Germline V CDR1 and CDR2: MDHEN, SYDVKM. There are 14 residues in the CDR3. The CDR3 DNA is TGTGCCAGCAGCAACAGGGGGCGCGACACTGAAGCTTTCTTT. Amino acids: CASSNRGRDTEAFF.

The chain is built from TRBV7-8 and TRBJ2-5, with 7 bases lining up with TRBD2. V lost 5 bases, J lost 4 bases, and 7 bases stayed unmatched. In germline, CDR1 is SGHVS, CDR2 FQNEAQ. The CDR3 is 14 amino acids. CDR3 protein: CASSAGEGVETQYF. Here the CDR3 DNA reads TGTGCCAGCAGCGCGGGAGAGGGTGTAGAGACCCAGTACTTC.

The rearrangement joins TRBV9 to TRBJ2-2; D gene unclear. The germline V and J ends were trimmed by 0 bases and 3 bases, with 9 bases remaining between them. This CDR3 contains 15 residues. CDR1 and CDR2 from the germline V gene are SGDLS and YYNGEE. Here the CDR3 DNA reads TGTGCCAGCAGCGTAGACTCAGGATACACCGGGGAGCTGTTTTTT. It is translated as CASSVDSGYTGELFF.

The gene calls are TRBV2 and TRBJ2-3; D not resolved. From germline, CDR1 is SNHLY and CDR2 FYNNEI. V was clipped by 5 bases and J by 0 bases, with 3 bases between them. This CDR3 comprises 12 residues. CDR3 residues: CASSFSTDTQYF. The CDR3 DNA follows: TGTGCCAGCAGTTTTAGCACAGATACGCAGTATTTT.

CDR3 sequence: CASSPRIDQETQYF. For the CDR3, the DNA is TGTGCCAGCTCACCACGAATTGACCAAGAGACCCAGTACTTC. The rearrangement links TRBV18 to TRBJ2-5; D remains ambiguous. Germline CDR1 KGHSH, CDR2 LQKENI. With 1 base removed from V and 0 bases from J, the gap between germline ends came to 6 bases. CDR3 length: 14 amino acids. The complete variable domain, with remaining parts taken from reference TRBV18 and TRBJ2-5, reads NAGVMQNPRHLVRRRGQEARLRCSPMKGHSHVYWYRQLPEEGLKFMVYLQKENIIDESGMPKERFSAEFPKEGPSILRIQQVVRGDSAAYFCASSPRIDQETQYFGPGTRLLVL.

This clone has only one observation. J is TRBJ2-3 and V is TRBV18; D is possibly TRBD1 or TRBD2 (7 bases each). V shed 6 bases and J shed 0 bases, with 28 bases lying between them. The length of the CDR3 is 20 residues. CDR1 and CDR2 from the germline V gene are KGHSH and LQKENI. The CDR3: CASSPRARDSGDASTDTQYF. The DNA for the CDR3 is TGTGCCAGCTCTCCGAGGGCCCGGGACAGCGGGGACGCTAGCACAGATACGCAGTATTTT.

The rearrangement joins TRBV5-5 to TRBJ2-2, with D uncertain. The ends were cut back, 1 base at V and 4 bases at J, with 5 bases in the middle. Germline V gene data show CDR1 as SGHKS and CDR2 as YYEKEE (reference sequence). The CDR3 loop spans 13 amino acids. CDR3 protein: CASSLWATGELFF. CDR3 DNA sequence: TGTGCCAGCAGCTTGTGGGCCACCGGGGAGCTGTTTTTT.

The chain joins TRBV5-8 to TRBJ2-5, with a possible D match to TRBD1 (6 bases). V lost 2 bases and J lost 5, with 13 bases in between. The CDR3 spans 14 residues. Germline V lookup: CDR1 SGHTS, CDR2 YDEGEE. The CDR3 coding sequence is TGTGCCAGCAGCTTTCCAGGGGTTATTGAGACCCAGTACTTC. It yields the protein CASSFPGVIETQYF.

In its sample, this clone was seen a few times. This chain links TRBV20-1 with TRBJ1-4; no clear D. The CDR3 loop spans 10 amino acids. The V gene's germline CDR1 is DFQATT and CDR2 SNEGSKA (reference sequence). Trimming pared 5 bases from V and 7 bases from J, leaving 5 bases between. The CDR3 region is CSALVEKLFF. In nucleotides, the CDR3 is TGCAGTGCTTTGGTTGAAAAACTGTTTTTT.

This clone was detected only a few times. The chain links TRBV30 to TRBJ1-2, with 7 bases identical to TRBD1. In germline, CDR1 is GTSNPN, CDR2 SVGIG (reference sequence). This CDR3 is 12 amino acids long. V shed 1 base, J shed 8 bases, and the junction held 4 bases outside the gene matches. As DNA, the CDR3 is TGTGCCTGGAGTGGACAGGGAAGCGGCTACACCTTC. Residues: CAWSGQGSGYTF. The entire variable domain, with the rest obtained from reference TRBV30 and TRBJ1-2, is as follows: SQTIHQWPATLVQPVGSPLSLECTVEGTSNPNLYWYRQAAGRGLQLLFYSVGIGQISSEVPQNLSASRPQDRQFILSSKKLLLSDSGFYLCAWSGQGSGYTFGSGTRLTVV.

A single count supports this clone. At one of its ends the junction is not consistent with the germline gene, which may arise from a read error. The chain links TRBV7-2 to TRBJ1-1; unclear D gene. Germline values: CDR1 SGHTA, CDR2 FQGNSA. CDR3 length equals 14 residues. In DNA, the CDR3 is TGTGCCAGCAGCCTAGCGGGGTTTAACACTGAAGCTTTCTTT. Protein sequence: CASSLAGFNTEAFF.

The CDR3: CASSLTVLRNTIYF. The CDR3, as DNA: TGTGCCAGCAGCTTGACTGTCTTGAGAAACACCATATATTTT. The genes are TRBV5-5 and TRBJ1-3; D remains ambiguous. V lost 1 base and J lost 5, with 10 bases in between. The CDR3 is 14 residues long. Germline values: CDR1 SGHKS, CDR2 YYEKEE (reference sequence).

In DNA, the CDR3 is TGTGCCATCAGTGTAAACAGGGGGTACACAGATACGCAGTATTTT. It is translated as CAISVNRGYTDTQYF. The genes are TRBV10-3 and TRBJ2-3; 8 nucleotides align to TRBD1. The junction had 5 bases not matched to a gene; V was cut back by 4 bases and J by 2 bases. Germline values: CDR1 ENHRY, CDR2 SYGVKD. The CDR3 covers 15 residues.

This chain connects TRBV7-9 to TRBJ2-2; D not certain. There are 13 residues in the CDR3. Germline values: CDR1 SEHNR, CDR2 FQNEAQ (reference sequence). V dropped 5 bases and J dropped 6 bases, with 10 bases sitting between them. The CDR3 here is CASSRLLSGELFF. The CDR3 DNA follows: TGTGCCAGCAGCCGCCTGTTGTCCGGGGAGCTGTTTTTT.

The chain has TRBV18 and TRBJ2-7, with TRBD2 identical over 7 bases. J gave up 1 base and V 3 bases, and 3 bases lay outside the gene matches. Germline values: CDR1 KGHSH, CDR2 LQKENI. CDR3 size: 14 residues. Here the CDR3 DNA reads TGTGCCAGCTCACCTTCCGGGGGGTCCTACGAGCAGTACTTC. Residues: CASSPSGGSYEQYF.

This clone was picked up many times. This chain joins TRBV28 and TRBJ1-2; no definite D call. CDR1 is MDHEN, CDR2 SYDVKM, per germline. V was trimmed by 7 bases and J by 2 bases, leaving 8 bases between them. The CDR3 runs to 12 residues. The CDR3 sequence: CASNSDNYGYTF. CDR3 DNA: TGTGCCAGCAACTCGGACAACTATGGCTACACCTTC.

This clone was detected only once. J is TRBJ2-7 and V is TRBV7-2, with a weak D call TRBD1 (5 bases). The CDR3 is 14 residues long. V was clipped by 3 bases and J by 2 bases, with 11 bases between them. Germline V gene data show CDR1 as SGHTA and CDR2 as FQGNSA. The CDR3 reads CASSLMGQAYEQYF. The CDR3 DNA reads TGTGCCAGCAGCTTGATGGGGCAGGCCTACGAGCAGTACTTC.

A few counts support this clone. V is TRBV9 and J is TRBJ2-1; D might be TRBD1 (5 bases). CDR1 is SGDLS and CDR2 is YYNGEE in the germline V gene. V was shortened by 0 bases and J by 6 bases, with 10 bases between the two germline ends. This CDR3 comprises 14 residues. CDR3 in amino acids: CASSVEGATNEQFF. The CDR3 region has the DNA TGTGCCAGCAGCGTAGAAGGGGCGACCAATGAGCAGTTCTTC.

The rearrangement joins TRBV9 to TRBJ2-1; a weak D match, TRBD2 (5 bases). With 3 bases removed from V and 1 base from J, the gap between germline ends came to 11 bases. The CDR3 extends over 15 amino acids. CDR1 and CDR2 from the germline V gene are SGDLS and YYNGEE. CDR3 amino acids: CASSASSASYNEQFF. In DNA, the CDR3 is TGTGCCAGCAGCGCTAGCAGTGCGTCCTACAATGAGCAGTTCTTC.